The 10 T cell receptor beta chains given below trace back to one sample, sequenced in a study of cytotoxic CD8 clonotypes in ibrutinib-treated CLL. The table came from immunoSEQ multiplex PCR; TCRdb's copy has only in-frame clones and leaves some out. The sample has 45,000 to 60,000 clones; around 60% are singletons. This material consisted of PBMCs, taken after 24 months of ibrutinib treatment. These receptors were collected from a human donor with chronic lymphocytic leukemia.

The chain combines TRBV6-5 with TRBJ1-5; 9 bases are shared with TRBD1. J lost 4 bases, V lost 5 bases, and 3 bases had no gene match. The germline gives CDR1 MNHEY, CDR2 SVGAGI. The CDR3 length is 14 residues. CDR3 DNA sequence: TGTGCCAGCAGTCAGACAGGGGGTAATCAGCCCCAGCATTTT. It specifies CASSQTGGNQPQHF.

The rearrangement joins TRBV5-6 to TRBJ2-2; D could derive from TRBD1 or TRBD2 (5 bases each). V was trimmed by 4 bases and J by 5 bases, leaving 12 bases between them. The length of the CDR3 is 14 residues. CDR1 is SGHDT and CDR2 is YYEEEE in the germline V gene. CDR3 in DNA: TGTGCCAGCAGCCCTGGGTGGGGGACCGGGGAGCTGTTTTTT. Translation: CASSPGWGTGELFF. Looking up the rest from reference TRBV5-6 and TRBJ2-2 gives the full variable domain: DAGVTQSPTHLIKTRGQQVTLRCSPKSGHDTVSWYQQALGQGPQFIFQYYEEEERQRGNFPDRFSGHQFPNYSSELNVNALLLGDSALYLCASSPGWGTGELFFGEGSRLTVL.

The CDR3 bases are TGCGCCAGCAGTCGAGTAGTATATGGAGAAAAACTGTTTTTT. Translated, it gives CASSRVVYGEKLFF. V is TRBV4-1 and J is TRBJ1-4; D gene uncertain. V was cut by 6 bases and J by 8 bases, with 16 bases left in between. Germline V gene sequence: CDR1 MGHRA, CDR2 YSYEKL. There are 14 residues in the CDR3.

A word on this clone: The conserved closing phenylalanine or tryptophan is absent in this CDR3, likely reflecting a read error. No DNA is shown, since the ends of the CDR3 on it are uncertain; the CDR3 is the one TCRdb lists. The gene calls are TRBV5-8 and TRBJ2-3; the D call TRBD1 from the table was never checked on the DNA. Both ends counted, the CDR3 spans 12 residues. Germline loops: CDR1 SGHTS, CDR2 YDEGEE. The CDR3 region is CASSWGRQGAYP.

The table lists this clone with many counts. The sample holds other DNA sequences that translate to the same CDR3. The V call is TRBV2, the J call TRBJ1-2, with D perhaps matching TRBD1 (6 bases). The V and J ends lost 7 bases and 3 bases respectively, with 12 bases between them. The CDR3 extends over 13 amino acids. Germline V gene sequence: CDR1 SNHLY, CDR2 FYNNEI. The CDR3 spells CASKAGEDYGYTF. The CDR3 DNA is TGTGCCAGCAAGGCAGGGGAGGACTATGGCTACACCTTC.

The chain uses TRBV28 and TRBJ1-3, with a weak D call TRBD1 (5 bases). CDR1 and CDR2 from the germline V gene are MDHEN and SYDVKM. CDR3 length: 15 residues. V was cut by 4 bases and J by 4 bases, with 14 bases left in between. In DNA form, the CDR3 reads TGTGCCAGCAGTTCCGCAGGGAGGTCGGGAAACACCATATATTTT. Translating it yields CASSSAGRSGNTIYF.

The chain combines TRBV7-9 with TRBJ2-2, with D unclear. The ends were cut back, 5 bases at V and 7 bases at J, with 8 bases in the middle. The germline gives CDR1 SEHNR, CDR2 FQNEAQ (reference sequence). The CDR3 covers 12 residues. CDR3 in amino acids: CASSRRDGELFF. DNA of the CDR3: TGTGCCAGCAGCCGTCGTGACGGGGAGCTGTTTTTT.

This rearrangement joins TRBV27 to TRBJ1-6, with 7 positions matching TRBD1. CDR1 and CDR2 (germline): MNHEY, SMNVEV (reference sequence). V shed 7 bases, J shed 0 bases, and the junction held 9 bases outside the gene matches. The CDR3 consists of 17 residues. CDR3 DNA sequence: TGTGCCAGCAATCATATCAGGGGGAGCTCCTATAATTCACCCCTCCACTTT. Translated: CASNHIRGSSYNSPLHF.

V usage is TRBV2 and J usage is TRBJ1-2; D gene uncertain. The CDR3 runs to 12 residues. The V gene lost 4 bases and the J gene lost 4 bases, with 7 bases spanning the gap. Germline CDR1 and CDR2: SNHLY and FYNNEI. The CDR3 protein is CASSVNTYGYTF. The CDR3 DNA sequence: TGTGCCAGCAGTGTTAACACCTATGGCTACACCTTC.

The V call is TRBV29-1, the J call TRBJ2-7; 10 positions match TRBD1. Germline V gene lookup returns CDR1 SQVTM and CDR2 ANQGSEA. The CDR3 totals 15 residues. V shed 2 bases, J shed 4 bases, and the junction held 8 bases outside the gene matches. For the CDR3, the DNA is TGCAGCGTTGAATCACGCCGGGACAGGGGTTACGAGCAGTACTTC. Translation: CSVESRRDRGYEQYF.